The 19 T cell receptor beta chains in this list originate from one sample, sequenced in a study of regulatory T cells in long-lasting Graves disease. Time point of the sample: newly diagnosed GD, antithyroid drugs for less than 3 months. The authors made the TCR library using RNA they extracted from PBMCs. Libraries of TCR beta came from iRepertoire HTBI primers plus Arm-PCR of CDR3 regions. From the multiplex PCR reads, TCRdb called clonotypes with MiXCR, one entry per CDR3 protein. The sample contains hundreds of thousands of distinct CDR3 sequences, about 16% of which appear only once. The sample was also linked to a second study, of T cells in Graves' hyperthyroidism and ophthalmopathy.

The sequenced sample was peripheral blood mononuclear cells (PBMCs), obtained at new diagnosis, from a patient treated with antithyroid drugs. The receptors shown here come from a man between 18 and 29 years old with Graves disease.

In its sample, this clonotype was seen a few times. The rearrangement joins TRBV7-3 to TRBJ2-1; tentatively, D is TRBD1 or TRBD2 (5 bases each). The CDR3 sequence is 14 residues long. With 5 bases removed from V and 5 bases from J, the gap between germline ends came to 13 bases. From germline, CDR1 is SGHTA and CDR2 FQGTGA. CDR3 residues: CASSPLLGHNEQFF. The CDR3 coding sequence is TGTGCCAGCAGCCCCCTCTTGGGACACAATGAGCAGTTCTTC.

This clonotype was recorded at least ten times. The rearrangement joins TRBV27 to TRBJ1-1, with a weak D call TRBD1 (5 bases). Deletions cut 2 bases from V and 4 bases from J, with 14 bases between. This CDR3 has 15 amino acids. From germline, CDR1 is MNHEY and CDR2 SMNVEV (reference sequence). DNA for the CDR3: TGTGCCAGCAGTTTACCCAGGGCGAAGGGCACTGAAGCTTTCTTT. As protein: CASSLPRAKGTEAFF.

This clonotype was counted at least ten times. The chain carries TRBV6-1 and TRBJ2-7, with 8 positions matching TRBD1. Germline assignment: CDR1 MNHNS and CDR2 SASEGT. This CDR3 comprises 13 residues. J gave up 5 bases and V 4 bases, and 4 bases lay outside the gene matches. CDR3 region: CASSGQGSHEQYF. The CDR3 region has the DNA TGTGCCAGCAGTGGACAGGGGTCCCACGAGCAGTACTTC.

This clonotype was detected ten times or more. The genes are TRBV18 and TRBJ1-1; D is unresolved. Trimming pared 1 base from V and 1 base from J, leaving 13 bases between. Per germline, CDR1 KGHSH and CDR2 LQKENI. This CDR3 comprises 16 residues. CDR3 amino acids: CASSPRADYRNTEAFF. For the CDR3, the DNA is TGTGCCAGCTCACCACGCGCGGATTACAGGAACACTGAAGCTTTCTTT. Combining the CDR3 with reference TRBV18 and TRBJ1-1 gives the whole variable domain NAGVMQNPRHLVRRRGQEARLRCSPMKGHSHVYWYRQLPEEGLKFMVYLQKENIIDESGMPKERFSAEFPKEGPSILRIQQVVRGDSAAYFCASSPRADYRNTEAFFGQGTRLTVV.

This clonotype was found many times. This rearrangement joins TRBV2 to TRBJ1-2, with D unclear. This CDR3 spans 12 amino acids. Germline V gives CDR1 SNHLY, CDR2 FYNNEI. Trimming took 9 bases from V and 2 from J, leaving 10 bases between them. CDR3 amino acids: CASSERNYGYTF. The CDR3 bases are TGTGCCAGTTCCGAGAGGAACTATGGCTACACCTTC. The whole variable domain, filled in from reference TRBV2 and TRBJ1-2, reads EPEVTQTPSHQVTQMGQEVILRCVPISNHLYFYWYRQILGQKVEFLVSFYNNEISEKSEIFDDQFSVERPDGSNFTLKIRSTKLEDSAMYFCASSERNYGYTFGSGTRLTVV.

Ten or more counts support this clonotype. J is TRBJ2-5 and V is TRBV12-3 or TRBV12-4; 13 nucleotides match TRBD2. The CDR3 contains 15 residues. With 6 bases clipped from V and 4 bases from J, the junction kept 5 bases outside the gene matches. The CDR3 coding sequence is TGTGCCAGCAGACTAGCGGGAGGGCGGGGAGAGACCCAGTACTTC. Translating it yields CASRLAGGRGETQYF.

This chain joins TRBV12-3 or TRBV12-4 and TRBJ2-2; 11 bases match TRBD2. J lost 7 bases, V lost 6 bases, and 10 bases had no gene match. The CDR3 has 16 amino acids. The CDR3 reads CASRTTSGRFGGELFF. The CDR3 bases are TGTGCCAGCAGAACCACTAGCGGGAGATTCGGCGGGGAGCTGTTTTTT.

In this sample, this clonotype turned up many times. V gene TRBV7-9 combines with J gene TRBJ1-1; D gene unclear. CDR3 length: 14 amino acids. Germline V CDR1 and CDR2: SEHNR, FQNEAQ (reference sequence). The ends were cut back, 5 bases at V and 6 bases at J, with 16 bases in the middle. The CDR3 coding sequence is TGTGCCAGCAGCCCGGACTCAGACCTAGCTGAAGCTTTCTTT. This translates into CASSPDSDLAEAFF.

This clonotype was detected a few times. J is TRBJ2-7 and V is TRBV11-3; D is unclear. V lost 0 bases and J lost 4, with 7 bases in between. Germline lookup yields CDR1 SGHNT and CDR2 YENEEA. The CDR3 totals 13 residues. The CDR3 nucleotides read TGTGCCAGCAGCTTAGAAGCCAAGTACGAGCAGTACTTC. This sequence encodes CASSLEAKYEQYF.

This clonotype showed up many times. V gene TRBV28 combines with J gene TRBJ2-1; 13 bases map to TRBD2. V shed 4 bases, J shed 7 bases, and the junction held 13 bases outside the gene matches. The CDR3 is 18 residues long. Germline-derived CDR1 and CDR2 are MDHEN and SYDVKM. This chain's CDR3 is CASSSGGTSGIRGNEQFF. The DNA for the CDR3 is TGTGCCAGCAGTTCCGGCGGGACTAGCGGGATTCGGGGTAATGAGCAGTTCTTC.

The table lists this clonotype with many counts. The V call is TRBV20-1, the J call TRBJ1-1; 7 nucleotides match TRBD1. With 5 bases clipped from V and 3 bases from J, the junction kept 9 bases outside the gene matches. The CDR3 totals 14 residues. Germline V lookup: CDR1 DFQATT, CDR2 SNEGSKA (reference sequence). The CDR3 nucleotides read TGCAGTGCTTTGATGACAGGGAGTGACACTGAAGCTTTCTTT. Protein: CSALMTGSDTEAFF.

The genes are TRBV5-1 and TRBJ2-3, with 7 bases aligning to TRBD1. There are 13 residues in the CDR3. Per germline, CDR1 SGHRS and CDR2 YFSETQ. The junction had 4 bases not matched to a gene; V was cut back by 4 bases and J by 5 bases. Here the CDR3 reads CASSMTGLDTQYF. The CDR3 region has the DNA TGCGCCAGCAGCATGACAGGGTTAGATACGCAGTATTTT.

This clonotype was found many times. The chain couples TRBV19 to TRBJ1-1, with 7 positions matching TRBD1. Trimming at V came to 2 bases and at J to 5 bases, leaving 8 bases not matched to a gene. CDR1 is LNHDA and CDR2 is SQIVND in the germline V gene (reference sequence). This CDR3 contains 15 residues. This chain's CDR3 is CASSIQGQAPTEAFF. CDR3 nucleotides: TGTGCCAGTAGTATACAAGGACAGGCTCCGACTGAAGCTTTCTTT.

This clonotype occurred a few times. The chain combines TRBV3-1 with TRBJ2-7; 7 nucleotides align to TRBD1. CDR1 is LGHDT, CDR2 YNNKEL, per germline (reference sequence). The junction had 7 bases not matched to a gene; V was cut back by 3 bases and J by 2 bases. This CDR3 has 15 residues. The CDR3 sequence: CASSHDRASPYEQYF. CDR3 DNA: TGTGCCAGCAGCCACGACAGGGCGAGCCCCTACGAGCAGTACTTC.

In this sample, this clonotype turned up many times. The V gene is TRBV29-1, the J gene TRBJ2-2; TRBD1 matches at 11 bases. Germline CDR1 SQVTM, CDR2 ANQGSEA. Trimming took 6 bases from V and 3 from J; bases not matched to a gene: 6. The CDR3 is made up of 15 amino acids. CDR3 sequence (DNA): TGCAGCGTCGGTGGACAGGGGGCGTACACCGGGGAGCTGTTTTTT. It is translated as CSVGGQGAYTGELFF.

The chain carries TRBV5-1 and TRBJ1-3, with unresolved D. Trimming took off 4 bases at V and 0 bases at J, with 11 bases between the two ends. Looked up from germline, CDR1 is SGHRS and CDR2 is YFSETQ. This CDR3 is 15 amino acids long. DNA for the CDR3: TGCGCCAGCAGCCAGGACGGGAACTCTGGAAACACCATATATTTT. This translates into CASSQDGNSGNTIYF.

The chain combines TRBV2 with TRBJ1-3; no definite D call. Germline values: CDR1 SNHLY, CDR2 FYNNEI. CDR3 length: 16 residues. V shed 3 bases and J shed 0 bases, with 12 bases lying between them. DNA of the CDR3: TGTGCCAGCAGTGACGAACAGCCGAGCTCTGGAAACACCATATATTTT. This codes for CASSDEQPSSGNTIYF. The full variable domain, in which reference TRBV2 and TRBJ1-3 provide the parts outside the CDR3, is EPEVTQTPSHQVTQMGQEVILRCVPISNHLYFYWYRQILGQKVEFLVSFYNNEISEKSEIFDDQFSVERPDGSNFTLKIRSTKLEDSAMYFCASSDEQPSSGNTIYFGEGSWLTVV.

V gene TRBV25-1 combines with J gene TRBJ2-5, with D perhaps TRBD2 (6 bases). The CDR3 sequence is 16 residues long. Germline loops: CDR1 MGHDK, CDR2 SYGVNS. V was shortened by 5 bases and J by 5 bases, with 21 bases between the two germline ends. The CDR3 is CASSPRGLGGGETQYF. The CDR3 DNA reads TGTGCCAGCAGTCCCCGGGGTCTCGGTGGAGGGGAGACCCAGTACTTC.

This clonotype was observed a handful of times. V and J are TRBV12-5 and TRBJ2-1; maybe TRBD2 (5 bases). Trimming took off 1 base at V and 15 bases at J, with 13 bases between the two ends. This CDR3 comprises 12 residues. Germline V gives CDR1 LGHNT, CDR2 FRNRAP. The CDR3 DNA reads TGTGCTAGTGGTTTGGGGACTGGGCCGCTGTTCTTC. This translates into CASGLGTGPLFF.